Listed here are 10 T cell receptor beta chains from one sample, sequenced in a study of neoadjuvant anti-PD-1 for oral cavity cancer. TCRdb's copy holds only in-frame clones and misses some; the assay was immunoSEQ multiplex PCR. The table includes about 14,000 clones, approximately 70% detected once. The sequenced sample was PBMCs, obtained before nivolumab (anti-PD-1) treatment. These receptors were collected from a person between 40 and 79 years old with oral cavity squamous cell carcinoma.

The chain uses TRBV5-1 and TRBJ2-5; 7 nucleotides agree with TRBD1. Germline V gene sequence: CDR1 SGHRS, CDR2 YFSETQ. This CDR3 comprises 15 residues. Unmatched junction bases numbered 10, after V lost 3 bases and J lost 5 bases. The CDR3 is CASSYTGVVRETQYF. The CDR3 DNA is TGCGCCAGCAGCTATACAGGGGTCGTTCGGGAGACCCAGTACTTC. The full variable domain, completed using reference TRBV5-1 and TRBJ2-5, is KAGVTQTPRYLIKTRGQQVTLSCSPISGHRSVSWYQQTPGQGLQFLFEYFSETQRNKGNFPGRFSGRQFSNSRSEMNVSTLELGDSALYLCASSYTGVVRETQYFGPGTRLLVL.

DNA for the CDR3: TGTGCCAGCAGTGAAGGAGGGGAGTACGAGCAGTACTTC. Encoded protein: CASSEGGEYEQYF. The V call is TRBV6-1, the J call TRBJ2-7, with D perhaps being TRBD1 or TRBD2 (5 bases each). Germline CDR1 MNHNS, CDR2 SASEGT. V gave up 1 base and J gave up 4 bases, with 8 bases separating them. The CDR3 extends over 13 amino acids.

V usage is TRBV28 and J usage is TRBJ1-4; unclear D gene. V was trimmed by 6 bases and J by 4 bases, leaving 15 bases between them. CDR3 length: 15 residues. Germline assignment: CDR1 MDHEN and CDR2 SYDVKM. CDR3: CASSTIGSGNEKLFF. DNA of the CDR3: TGTGCCAGCAGCACGATTGGAAGCGGTAATGAAAAACTGTTTTTT.

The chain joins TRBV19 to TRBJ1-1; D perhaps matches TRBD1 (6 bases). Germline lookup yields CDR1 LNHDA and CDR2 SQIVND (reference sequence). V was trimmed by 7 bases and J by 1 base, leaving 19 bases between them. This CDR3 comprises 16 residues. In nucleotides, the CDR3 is TGTGCCAGTACCTCAAGAGGGGACATCCCGAACACTGAAGCTTTCTTT. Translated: CASTSRGDIPNTEAFF.

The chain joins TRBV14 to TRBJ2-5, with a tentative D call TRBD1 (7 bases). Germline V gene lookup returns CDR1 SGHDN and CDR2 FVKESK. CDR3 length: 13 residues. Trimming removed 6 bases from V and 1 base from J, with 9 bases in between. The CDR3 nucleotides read TGTGCCAGCAGGCGGGACAGCCAAGAGACCCAGTACTTC. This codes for CASRRDSQETQYF.

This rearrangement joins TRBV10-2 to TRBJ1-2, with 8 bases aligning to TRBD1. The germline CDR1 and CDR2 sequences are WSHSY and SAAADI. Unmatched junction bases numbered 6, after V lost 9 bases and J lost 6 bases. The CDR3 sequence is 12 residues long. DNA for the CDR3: TGCGCCAGTTCGGACAGGGACGATGGCTACACCTTC. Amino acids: CASSDRDDGYTF.

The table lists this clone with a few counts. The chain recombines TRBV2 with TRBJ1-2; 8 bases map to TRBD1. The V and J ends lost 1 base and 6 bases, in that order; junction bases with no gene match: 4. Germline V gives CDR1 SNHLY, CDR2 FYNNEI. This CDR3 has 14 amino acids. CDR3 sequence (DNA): TGTGCCAGCAGTGAAGGGACAGGGAAAGATGGCTACACCTTC. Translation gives CASSEGTGKDGYTF. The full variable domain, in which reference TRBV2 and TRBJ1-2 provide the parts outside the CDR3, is EPEVTQTPSHQVTQMGQEVILRCVPISNHLYFYWYRQILGQKVEFLVSFYNNEISEKSEIFDDQFSVERPDGSNFTLKIRSTKLEDSAMYFCASSEGTGKDGYTFGSGTRLTVV.

The CDR3 DNA sequence: TGCGCCAGCGGACCGGGCTCCTCCCTTTTATACGAGCAGTACTTC. Encoded protein: CASGPGSSLLYEQYF. The chain combines TRBV5-1 with TRBJ2-7; no definite D call. Trimming took 7 bases from V and 4 from J, leaving 21 bases between them. This CDR3 is 15 amino acids long. CDR1 is SGHRS and CDR2 is YFSETQ in the germline V gene.

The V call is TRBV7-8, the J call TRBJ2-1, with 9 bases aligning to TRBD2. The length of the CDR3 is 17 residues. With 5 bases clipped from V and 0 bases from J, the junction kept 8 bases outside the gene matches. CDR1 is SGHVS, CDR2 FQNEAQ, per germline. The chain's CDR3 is CASSPSFSGSSYNEQFF. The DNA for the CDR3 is TGTGCCAGCAGCCCATCGTTTAGCGGGAGCTCCTACAATGAGCAGTTCTTC.

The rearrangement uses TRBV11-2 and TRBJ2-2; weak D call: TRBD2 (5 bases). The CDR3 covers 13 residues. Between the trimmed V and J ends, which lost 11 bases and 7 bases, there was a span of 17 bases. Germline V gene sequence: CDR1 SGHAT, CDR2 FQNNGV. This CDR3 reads CASCKTRDGELFF. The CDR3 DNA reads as TGTGCCTCCTGCAAAACTAGGGACGGGGAGCTGTTTTTT.